A selection of T cell receptor beta chains follows, all from one sample in a study of Ad26.COV2.S vaccination and SARS-CoV-2 variants. The method was immunoSEQ multiplex PCR; TCRdb's version includes in-frame clones alone and lacks a portion of them. The sample gives hundreds of thousands of clones, approximately 90% of which show up once; approximately 4.5% is in the top ten. The material sequenced was peripheral blood, taken in a trial of Ad26.COV2.S vaccine versus placebo. These receptors all stem from a person between 18 and 65 years old who received the Ad26.COV2.S COVID-19 vaccine or a placebo. Both conserved end residues are part of each CDR3. A D gene is named only where the DNA matches it firmly. Some rows have no size entry. The others give once, few or many, or a class for an expanded clone.

j_call	clone_size	v_call	d_call	cdr3_aa	cdr3_nt
TRBJ1-2	NA	TRBV6-6	TRBD1	CASRSAATGNYGYTF	TGTGCCAGCAGATCCGCCGCGACAGGGAACTATGGCTACACCTTC
TRBJ2-1	NA	TRBV27	TRBD2	CASSSRLAGSEQFF	TGTGCCAGCAGCTCTAGACTAGCGGGGAGTGAGCAGTTCTTC
TRBJ2-7	NA	TRBV3-1/TRBV3-2	TRBD1	CASTRTGSYEQYF	TGTGCCAGCACCAGGACAGGCTCCTACGAGCAGTACTTC
TRBJ2-6	NA	TRBV18	NA	CASLKGVDLFSGANVLTF	TGTGCCAGCCTCAAAGGAGTGGATTTATTCTCTGGGGCCAACGTCCTGACTTTC
TRBJ2-1	NA	TRBV5-8	TRBD1	CASSLGQGVSYNEQFF	TGTGCCAGCAGCTTGGGGCAGGGGGTCTCCTACAATGAGCAGTTCTTC
TRBJ2-3	NA	TRBV7-9	NA	CASSNPRGPRDTQYF	TGTGCCAGCAGTAACCCCCGGGGGCCGCGGGATACGCAGTATTTT
TRBJ2-1	NA	TRBV30	TRBD2	CAWSPLAGGVQFF	TGTGCCTGGAGTCCACTAGCGGGAGGTGTGCAGTTCTTC
TRBJ2-2	NA	TRBV5-5	NA	CASRWDISGELFF	TGTGCCAGCAGATGGGACATCTCCGGGGAGCTGTTTTTT
TRBJ2-7	NA	TRBV7-8	NA	CASSLGSLSEQYF	TGTGCCAGCAGCCTAGGGAGTTTGAGCGAGCAGTACTTC
TRBJ2-7	NA	TRBV7-7	TRBD1	CASSPEGQGGEQYF	TGTGCCAGCAGCCCCGAGGGACAGGGGGGCGAGCAGTACTTC
TRBJ2-3	NA	TRBV4-1	TRBD1	CASSQDLGGTGADTQYF	TGCGCCAGCAGCCAGGATCTTGGGGGGACAGGGGCAGATACGCAGTATTTT
TRBJ1-2	NA	TRBV6-5	NA	CASTVSFNYGYTF	TGTGCCAGCACCGTGAGTTTCAACTATGGCTACACCTTC
TRBJ1-1	NA	TRBV5-6	TRBD1	CASNLPGQGDTEAFF	TGTGCCAGCAACCTGCCCGGACAGGGGGACACTGAAGCTTTCTTT
TRBJ1-1	NA	TRBV28	NA	CASREPERTEAFF	TGTGCCAGCAGGGAGCCTGAAAGGACTGAAGCTTTCTTT
TRBJ2-7	once	TRBV11-3	TRBD1	CASSAGQGHEQYF	TGTGCCAGCAGCGCGGGACAGGGTCACGAGCAGTACTTC
TRBJ2-3	once	TRBV14	TRBD1	CASSQYAGQGTDTQYF	TGTGCCAGCAGCCAATATGCGGGACAGGGCACAGATACGCAGTATTTT
TRBJ2-7	NA	TRBV18	NA	CASSPQGYSYEQYF	TGTGCCAGCTCACCACAGGGGTACTCCTACGAGCAGTACTTC
TRBJ2-2	NA	TRBV7-8	NA	CASSLLLAITGELFF	TGTGCCAGCAGCTTACTCTTAGCGATCACCGGGGAGCTGTTTTTT
TRBJ1-6	NA	TRBV3-1/TRBV3-2	NA	CASSQDWANNSPLHF	TGTGCCAGCAGCCAAGACTGGGCCAATAATTCACCCCTCCACTTT
TRBJ1-2	NA	TRBV29-1	TRBD1	CSVQTGANYGYTF	TGCAGCGTTCAAACAGGGGCTAACTATGGCTACACCTTC
TRBJ2-1	NA	TRBV7-8	NA	CASSPVPGQSSYNEQFF	TGTGCCAGCAGCCCGGTTCCGGGACAAAGCTCCTACAATGAGCAGTTCTTC
TRBJ1-1	NA	TRBV27	NA	CASTSGQMNTEAFF	TGTGCCAGCACCTCTGGACAGATGAACACTGAAGCTTTCTTT
TRBJ2-1	NA	TRBV18	NA	CASSGLGRRGPLINYNEQFF	TGTGCCAGCTCAGGTCTTGGGCGGCGGGGGCCCTTAATTAACTACAATGAGCAGTTCTTC
TRBJ2-7	NA	TRBV29-1	TRBD1	CSVELVQGAFYEQYF	TGCAGCGTTGAATTAGTACAGGGGGCATTTTACGAGCAGTACTTC
TRBJ2-2	NA	TRBV19	NA	CASSIDGRRVGVNTGELFF	TGTGCCAGTAGTATAGACGGACGGAGGGTGGGGGTAAACACCGGGGAGCTGTTTTTT
TRBJ1-1	few	TRBV5-4	NA	CASSPPPGRDTEAFF	TGTGCCAGCAGCCCCCCGCCTGGGAGGGACACTGAAGCTTTCTTT
TRBJ1-1	NA	TRBV6-5	NA	CASSSSTVNTEAFF	TGTGCCAGCAGTTCCTCCACCGTGAACACTGAAGCTTTCTTT
TRBJ1-1	NA	TRBV19	TRBD1	CASSFDRVNTEAFF	TGTGCCAGTAGTTTCGACAGGGTGAACACTGAAGCTTTCTTT
TRBJ1-1	few	TRBV5-1	TRBD1	CASRQGANTEAFF	TGCGCCAGCAGACAGGGGGCGAACACTGAAGCTTTCTTT
TRBJ2-3	NA	TRBV7-8	TRBD2	CASSLDWPGLVPYF	TGTGCCAGCAGCTTAGACTGGCCGGGACTAGTTCCGTATTTT